These 3 T cell receptor beta chains were sequenced from one sample in a study of a mutant IDH1 vaccine in newly diagnosed glioma. No cognate antigen is known for these TCRs. Method: immunoSEQ multiplex PCR; TCRdb's copy keeps in-frame clones and lacks some. Of approximately 60,000 clones listed, 80% to 90% are singletons. Time point meaning: week 23, last vaccination. What each vaccine dose contained was 300 ug of mutant IDH1 20-mer peptide, accompanied by topical imiquimod. The sample here was PBMCs, taken from a glioma patient whose treatment included an IDH1 peptide vaccine. All receptors derive from a man aged 25 to 40 with glioma.

This clone was picked up a small number of times. This chain connects TRBV18 to TRBJ1-5; D remains ambiguous. CDR1 and CDR2 (germline): KGHSH, LQKENI. Trimming stripped 4 bases from V and 0 bases from J, with 7 bases between. The CDR3 consists of 14 residues. CDR3 loop: CASSLQDSNQPQHF. The CDR3 DNA reads as TGTGCCAGCTCACTTCAGGATAGCAATCAGCCCCAGCATTTT.

The V call is TRBV6-1, the J call TRBJ2-2, with D tentatively TRBD2 (6 bases). The CDR3 spans 15 residues. The germline V and J ends were trimmed by 5 bases and 6 bases, with 16 bases remaining between them. Germline lookup yields CDR1 MNHNS and CDR2 SASEGT. CDR3 loop: CASSWAGHGSGELFF. The DNA for the CDR3 is TGTGCCAGCAGTTGGGCGGGGCATGGTTCCGGGGAGCTGTTTTTT.

This clone was counted a few times. This chain uses TRBV11-3 with TRBJ2-1; D not certain. The germline V gene has CDR1 SGHNT and CDR2 YENEEA. CDR3 length: 14 residues. Trimming removed 4 bases at V and 3 bases at J, with 10 bases between. This chain's CDR3 is CASSSSRLYNEQFF. For the CDR3, the DNA is TGTGCCAGCAGCTCCTCGCGGCTCTACAATGAGCAGTTCTTC.